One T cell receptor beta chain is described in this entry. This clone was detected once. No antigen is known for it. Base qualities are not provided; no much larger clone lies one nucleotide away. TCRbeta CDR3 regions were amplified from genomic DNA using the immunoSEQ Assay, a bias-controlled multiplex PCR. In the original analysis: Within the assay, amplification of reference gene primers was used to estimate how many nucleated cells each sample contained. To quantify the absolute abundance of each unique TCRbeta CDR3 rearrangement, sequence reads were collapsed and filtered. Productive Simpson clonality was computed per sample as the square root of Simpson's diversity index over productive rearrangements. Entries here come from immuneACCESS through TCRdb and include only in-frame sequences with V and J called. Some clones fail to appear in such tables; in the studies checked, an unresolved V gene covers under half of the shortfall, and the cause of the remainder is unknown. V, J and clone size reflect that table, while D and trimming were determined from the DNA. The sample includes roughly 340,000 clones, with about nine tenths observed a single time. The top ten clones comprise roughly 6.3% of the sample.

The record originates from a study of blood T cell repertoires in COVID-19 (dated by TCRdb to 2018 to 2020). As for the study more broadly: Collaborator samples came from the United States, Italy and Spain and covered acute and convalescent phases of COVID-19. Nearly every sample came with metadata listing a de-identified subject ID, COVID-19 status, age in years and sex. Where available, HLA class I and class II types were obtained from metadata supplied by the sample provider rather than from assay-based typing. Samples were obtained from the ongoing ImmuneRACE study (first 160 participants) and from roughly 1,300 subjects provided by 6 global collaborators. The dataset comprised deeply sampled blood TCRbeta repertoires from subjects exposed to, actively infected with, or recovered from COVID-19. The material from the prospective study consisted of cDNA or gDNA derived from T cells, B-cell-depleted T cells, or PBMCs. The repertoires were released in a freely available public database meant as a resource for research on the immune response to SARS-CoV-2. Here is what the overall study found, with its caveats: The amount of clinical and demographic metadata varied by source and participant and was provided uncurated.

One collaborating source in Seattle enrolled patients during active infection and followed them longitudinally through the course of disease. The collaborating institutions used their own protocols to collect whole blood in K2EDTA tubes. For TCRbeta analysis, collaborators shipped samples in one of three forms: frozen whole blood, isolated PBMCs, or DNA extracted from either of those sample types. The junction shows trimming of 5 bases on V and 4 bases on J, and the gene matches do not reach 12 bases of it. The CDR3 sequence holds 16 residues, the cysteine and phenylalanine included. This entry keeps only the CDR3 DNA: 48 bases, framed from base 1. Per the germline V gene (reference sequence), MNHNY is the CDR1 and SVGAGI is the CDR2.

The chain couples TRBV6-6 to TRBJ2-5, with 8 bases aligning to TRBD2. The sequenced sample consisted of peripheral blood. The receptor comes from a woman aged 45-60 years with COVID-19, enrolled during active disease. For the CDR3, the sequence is CASSRLSGRVGETQYF. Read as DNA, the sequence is TGTGCCAGCAGTCGATTGAGCGGGAGAGTCGGAGAGACCCAGTACTTC.